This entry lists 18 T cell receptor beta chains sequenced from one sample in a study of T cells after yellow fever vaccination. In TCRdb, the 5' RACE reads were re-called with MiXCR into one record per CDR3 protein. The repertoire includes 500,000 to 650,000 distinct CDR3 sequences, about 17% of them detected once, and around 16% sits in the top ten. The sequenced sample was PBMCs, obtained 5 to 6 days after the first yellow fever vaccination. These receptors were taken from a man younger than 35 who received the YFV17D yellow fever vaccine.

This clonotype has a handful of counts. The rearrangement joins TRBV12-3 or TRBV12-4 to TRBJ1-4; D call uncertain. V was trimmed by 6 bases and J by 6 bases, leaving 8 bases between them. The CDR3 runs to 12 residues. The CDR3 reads CASSRDYEKLFF. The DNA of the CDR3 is TGTGCCAGCAGCCGAGATTATGAAAAACTGTTTTTT.

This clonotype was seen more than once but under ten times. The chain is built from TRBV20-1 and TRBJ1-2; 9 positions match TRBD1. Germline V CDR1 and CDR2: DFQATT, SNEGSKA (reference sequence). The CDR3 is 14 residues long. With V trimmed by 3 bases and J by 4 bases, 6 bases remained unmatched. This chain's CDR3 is CSASNRDRVYGYTF. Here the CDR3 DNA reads TGCAGTGCTAGCAACCGGGACAGGGTCTATGGCTACACCTTC.

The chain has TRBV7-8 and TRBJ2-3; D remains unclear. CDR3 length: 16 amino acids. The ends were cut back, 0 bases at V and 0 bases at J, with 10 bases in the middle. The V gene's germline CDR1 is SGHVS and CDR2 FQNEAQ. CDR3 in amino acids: CASSLAPEPSTDTQYF. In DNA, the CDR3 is TGTGCCAGCAGCTTAGCCCCCGAGCCTAGCACAGATACGCAGTATTTT.

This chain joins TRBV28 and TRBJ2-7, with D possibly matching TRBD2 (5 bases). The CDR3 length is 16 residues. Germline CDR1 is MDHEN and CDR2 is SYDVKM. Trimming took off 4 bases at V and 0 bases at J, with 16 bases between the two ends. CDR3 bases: TGTGCCAGCAGTTCCTTCGGACTGTTGAGCTCCTACGAGCAGTACGTC. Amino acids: CASSSFGLLSSYEQYV.

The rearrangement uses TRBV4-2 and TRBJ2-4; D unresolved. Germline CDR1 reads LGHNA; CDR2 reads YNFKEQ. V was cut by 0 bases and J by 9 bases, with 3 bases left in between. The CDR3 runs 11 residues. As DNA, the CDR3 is TGTGCCAGCAGCCAAGATACCATTCAGTACTTC. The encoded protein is CASSQDTIQYF.

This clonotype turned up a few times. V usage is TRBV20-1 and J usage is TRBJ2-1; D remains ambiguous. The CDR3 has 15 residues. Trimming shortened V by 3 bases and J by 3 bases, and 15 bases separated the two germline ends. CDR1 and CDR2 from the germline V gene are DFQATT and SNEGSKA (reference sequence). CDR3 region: CSASRGFQVYNEQFF. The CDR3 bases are TGCAGTGCTAGCCGCGGCTTCCAGGTCTACAATGAGCAGTTCTTC.

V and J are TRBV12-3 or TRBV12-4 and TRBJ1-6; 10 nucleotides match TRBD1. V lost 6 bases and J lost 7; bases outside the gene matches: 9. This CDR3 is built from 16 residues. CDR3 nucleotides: TGTGCCAGCAGCCGGGGACAGGGGAGCGACAATTCACCCCTCCACTTT. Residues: CASSRGQGSDNSPLHF.

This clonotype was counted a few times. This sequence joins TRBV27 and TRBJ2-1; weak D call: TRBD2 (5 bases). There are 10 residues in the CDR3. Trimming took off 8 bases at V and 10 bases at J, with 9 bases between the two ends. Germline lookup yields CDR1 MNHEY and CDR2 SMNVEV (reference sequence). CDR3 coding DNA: TGTGCCAGCGTGGGCGGGGAGCAGTTCTTC. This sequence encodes CASVGGEQFF.

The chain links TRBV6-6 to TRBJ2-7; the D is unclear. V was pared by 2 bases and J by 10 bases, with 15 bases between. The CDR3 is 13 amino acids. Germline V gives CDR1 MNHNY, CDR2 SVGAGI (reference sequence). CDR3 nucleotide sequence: TGTGCCAGCAGTTACCTGTCCTATGGAACCCAGTACGTC. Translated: CASSYLSYGTQYV.

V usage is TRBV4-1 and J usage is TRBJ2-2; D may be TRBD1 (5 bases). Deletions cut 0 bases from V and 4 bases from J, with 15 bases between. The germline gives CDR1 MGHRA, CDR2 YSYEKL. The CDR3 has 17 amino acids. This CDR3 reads CASSQDLMTASTGELFF. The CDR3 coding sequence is TGCGCCAGCAGCCAAGATCTGATGACAGCGTCCACCGGGGAGCTGTTTTTT.

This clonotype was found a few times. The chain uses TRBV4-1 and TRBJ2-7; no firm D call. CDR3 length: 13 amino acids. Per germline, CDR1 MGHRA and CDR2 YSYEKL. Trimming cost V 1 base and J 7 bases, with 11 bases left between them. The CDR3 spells CASSQGPTTEQYV. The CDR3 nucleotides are TGCGCCAGCAGCCAAGGACCCACTACGGAGCAGTACGTC.

CDR3: CASSLVASGALNEQFF. The CDR3 coding sequence is TGTGCCAGCAGCTTAGTGGCTAGCGGAGCCCTCAATGAGCAGTTCTTC. This rearrangement joins TRBV7-2 to TRBJ2-1, with 7 bases identical to TRBD2. Germline V gives CDR1 SGHTA, CDR2 FQGNSA. V trimming: 1 base; J trimming: 6 bases; junction bases outside the gene matches: 9. The CDR3 extends over 16 amino acids.

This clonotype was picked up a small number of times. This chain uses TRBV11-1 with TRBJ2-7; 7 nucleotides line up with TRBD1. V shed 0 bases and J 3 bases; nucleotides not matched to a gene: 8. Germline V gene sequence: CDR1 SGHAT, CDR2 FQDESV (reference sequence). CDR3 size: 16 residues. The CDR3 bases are TGTGCCAGCAGCTTAGCTTGGGGCCAGGGGGTCTACGAGCAGTACTTC. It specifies CASSLAWGQGVYEQYF.

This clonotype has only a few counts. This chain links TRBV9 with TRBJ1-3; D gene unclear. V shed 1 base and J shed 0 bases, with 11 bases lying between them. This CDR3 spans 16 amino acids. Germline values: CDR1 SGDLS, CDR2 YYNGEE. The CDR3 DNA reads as TGTGCCAGCAGCGTATCTAAGGGAAGCTCTGGAAACACCATATATTTT. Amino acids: CASSVSKGSSGNTIYF.

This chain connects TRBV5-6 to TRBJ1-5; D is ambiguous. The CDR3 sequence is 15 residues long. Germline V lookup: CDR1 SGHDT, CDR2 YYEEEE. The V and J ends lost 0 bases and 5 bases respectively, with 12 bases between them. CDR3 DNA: TGTGCCAGCAGCTTGGCCTCAAATGCTTATCAGCCCCAGCATTTT. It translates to CASSLASNAYQPQHF. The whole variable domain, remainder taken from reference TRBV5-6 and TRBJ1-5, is DAGVTQSPTHLIKTRGQQVTLRCSPKSGHDTVSWYQQALGQGPQFIFQYYEEEERQRGNFPDRFSGHQFPNYSSELNVNALLLGDSALYLCASSLASNAYQPQHFGDGTRLSIL.

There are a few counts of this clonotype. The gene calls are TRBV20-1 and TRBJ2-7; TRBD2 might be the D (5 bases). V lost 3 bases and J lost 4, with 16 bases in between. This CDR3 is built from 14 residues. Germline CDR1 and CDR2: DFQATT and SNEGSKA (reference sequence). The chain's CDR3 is CSARWGPGSYEQYF. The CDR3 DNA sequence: TGCAGTGCTAGGTGGGGTCCGGGATCGTACGAGCAGTACTTC.

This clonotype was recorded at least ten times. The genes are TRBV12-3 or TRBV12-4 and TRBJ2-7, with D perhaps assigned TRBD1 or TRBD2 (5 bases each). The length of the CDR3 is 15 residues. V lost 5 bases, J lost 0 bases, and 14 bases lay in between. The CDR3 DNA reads TGTGCCAGCAGTCCCGGGACCGAGAGCTCCTACGAGCAGTACGTC. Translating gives CASSPGTESSYEQYV.

The CDR3 DNA follows: TGTGCCAGCAGCGCGAGCCAGGTCGAGCAGTACTTC. Protein: CASSASQVEQYF. The J gene is TRBJ2-7, the V gene TRBV11-2, with D unresolved. Trimming stripped 5 bases from V and 6 bases from J, with 11 bases between. The CDR3 runs to 12 residues. The germline CDR1 and CDR2 sequences are SGHAT and FQNNGV.